The text below deals with one T cell receptor (beta chain). The data derive from a study of blood T cell repertoires in COVID-19. The CDR3 is made up of 13 amino acids. Trimming took 5 bases from V and 7 from J, leaving 10 bases between them. Germline lookup yields CDR1 SGHRS and CDR2 YFSETQ. Profiling relied on immunoSEQ multiplex PCR, and the TCRdb table lists in-frame clones only, not all of them. The sample has approximately 170,000 clones; 65% to 85% are singletons. This sequence joins TRBV5-1 and TRBJ1-6; weak D call: TRBD1 (5 bases). This TCR derives from a man in his 70s with active or convalescent COVID-19. The specimen sequenced was peripheral blood. DNA for the CDR3: TGCGCCAGCAGTCGACAGCGAAATTCACCCCTCCACTTT. Amino acid sequence: CASSRQRNSPLHF.